This TCR beta chain was found in a study of blood T cell repertoires in COVID-19. Study as a whole: Samples of COVID-19 (acute and convalescent) were obtained from the United States, Italy and Spain. The analysed material was cDNA or gDNA that came from T cells, B-cell-depleted T cells, or PBMCs.

Each recovered donor of Cohort 3 presented with two negative PCRs, clearance, or symptom resolution. As originally analysed: Reference gene primer amplification gave nucleated cell count estimates. Profiling relied on immunoSEQ multiplex PCR, and the TCRdb table lists in-frame clones only, not all of them. Clone size and the V and J calls come from that table; the DNA yielded D and trimming. This sample carries around 450,000 clones, approximately 86% of them seen once, and the ten largest clones take 0.7%. V was cut by 6 bases and J by 8 bases, with 16 bases left in between. CDR3 length: 13 amino acids. The V gene's germline CDR1 is MGHDK and CDR2 SYGVNS.

Input material: PBMCs or T cells enriched from blood (not recorded which). J is TRBJ1-2 and V is TRBV25-1; a possible D gene is TRBD1 (5 bases). This clonotype originated in a woman between 18 and 29 years old who had recovered from COVID-19. CDR3 in DNA: TGTGCCAGCAGACAGGAGAGGAGTGGAGGCTACACCTTC. It is translated as CASRQERSGGYTF.